The 32 T cell receptor beta chains reported below all come from one sample, sequenced in a study of molecular identifiers for immune sequencing clone quantification. TCRdb reprocessed the PCR reads with MiXCR, giving one entry per CDR3 protein. The repertoire holds about 320,000 distinct CDR3 sequences, with 20% to 25% as singletons. The sequenced sample was naive CD8+ T cells from blood, with Jurkat cell RNA spiked in. The subset: FACS-sorted CD8+CD4-CCR7+CD45RA+ naive T cells. The receptor set was obtained from a human donor in good health. Some libraries in this study had Jurkat cell RNA spiked in.

The gene calls are TRBV7-9 and TRBJ2-1, with 10 bases matching TRBD2. Trimming cost V 4 bases and J 8 bases; bases outside gene matches: 5. Per the germline V gene, CDR1 is SEHNR and CDR2 is FQNEAQ (reference sequence). CDR3 size: 14 residues. The CDR3 DNA reads as TGTGCCAGCAGCTCACCTAGCGGGGGTCATGAGCAGTTCTTC. As protein: CASSSPSGGHEQFF.

This clonotype was recorded only once. With a much larger clone just one base away, this may be a read error. The chain recombines TRBV4-3 with TRBJ1-1; unclear D gene. V dropped 4 bases and J dropped 7 bases, with 19 bases sitting between them. CDR1 is LGHNA and CDR2 is YSLEER in the germline V gene. The CDR3 is made up of 15 amino acids. The CDR3 nucleotides are TGCGCCAGCAGCCGAGATCCGGGTGTGCCTTATGAAGCTTTCTTT. Translating it yields CASSRDPGVPYEAFF.

This clonotype came up a few times. The V call is TRBV7-9, the J call TRBJ2-7; TRBD1 matches 8 bases. The germline V gene has CDR1 SEHNR and CDR2 FQNEAQ (reference sequence). The CDR3 sequence is 14 residues long. With 1 base clipped from V and 4 bases from J, the junction kept 3 bases outside the gene matches. DNA of the CDR3: TGTGCCAGCAGCTTAGAGGACAGGGAGTACGAGCAGTACTTC. As protein: CASSLEDREYEQYF.

This clonotype was counted a single time. This could be a read error, since a much larger clone is one nucleotide away. This CDR3 is missing its conserved last phenylalanine or tryptophan, likely due to a read error. The chain employs TRBV28 and TRBJ2-7; weak D call: TRBD2 (6 bases). CDR1 and CDR2 from the germline V gene are MDHEN and SYDVKM. The CDR3 length is 14 residues. V lost 3 bases to trimming and J lost 3 bases, with 12 bases between them. CDR3 sequence: CASSFRGIRYEQYL. As DNA, the CDR3 is TGTGCCAGCAGTTTTCGGGGGATACGCTACGAGCAGTACCTC.

This clonotype was recorded once. A much more abundant neighbour one base away suggests this may be a read error. This chain uses TRBV9 with TRBJ1-2; D call uncertain. The CDR3 extends over 15 amino acids. CDR1 and CDR2 (germline): SGDLS, YYNGEE. The ends were cut back, 7 bases at V and 12 bases at J, with 28 bases in the middle. DNA for the CDR3: TGTGCCAGCCGAGAAGTTGGTGGTGCTCGAGAGGGCAACACCTTC. This codes for CASREVGGAREGNTF.

This clonotype was seen at least ten times. The gene calls are TRBV12-3 or TRBV12-4 and TRBJ1-1; TRBD1 matches 10 bases. The V and J ends lost 9 bases and 0 bases, in that order; junction bases with no gene match: 1. The length of the CDR3 is 13 residues. CDR3 in DNA: TGTGCCAGTGGGACAGGGGTGAACACTGAAGCTTTCTTT. Its protein is CASGTGVNTEAFF.

On this clonotype: Since a much larger clone is just one base distant, this may be a read error. The chain carries TRBV7-8 and TRBJ2-7; D uncertain. This CDR3 spans 12 amino acids. Germline V CDR1 and CDR2: SGHVS, FQNEAQ. CDR3 residues: CASGLVLGEQYF. CDR3 coding DNA: TGTGCCAGCGGCTTAGTTCTTGGGGAGCAGTACTTC.

This clonotype has a count of ten or more. The V gene is TRBV24-1, the J gene TRBJ2-1; TRBD1 might be the D (7 bases). V was trimmed by 3 bases and J by 6 bases, leaving 14 bases between them. CDR3 length: 15 amino acids. Looked up from germline, CDR1 is KGHDR and CDR2 is SFDVKD. Here the CDR3 DNA reads TGTGCCACCAGTGATCCTTCCAGGGGGGCCAATGAGCAGTTCTTC. Protein sequence: CATSDPSRGANEQFF.

The sample holds many counts of this clonotype. The rearrangement joins TRBV7-9 to TRBJ2-7; 9 bases line up with TRBD1. Germline V gene sequence: CDR1 SEHNR, CDR2 FQNEAQ (reference sequence). The CDR3 covers 12 residues. Germline trimming cut 4 bases from V and 6 bases from J; bases unmatched to any gene: 1. The CDR3 reads CASSWTGVEQYF. The CDR3 DNA is TGTGCCAGCAGCTGGACAGGGGTCGAGCAGTACTTC.

This clonotype was seen repeatedly, ten times or more. The chain recombines TRBV7-9 with TRBJ1-1, with D unresolved. This CDR3 comprises 13 residues. The germline V and J ends were trimmed by 5 bases and 6 bases, with 13 bases remaining between them. Per germline, CDR1 SEHNR and CDR2 FQNEAQ (reference sequence). As DNA, the CDR3 is TGTGCCAGCAGCACTCCTGGGGTCCCTGAAGCTTTCTTT. Its protein product is CASSTPGVPEAFF.

The table lists this clonotype with a count of one. A much bigger clone sits one base away, suggesting this may be a read error. J is TRBJ2-5 and V is TRBV2; D could derive from TRBD1 or TRBD2 (5 bases each). Germline V gives CDR1 SNHLY, CDR2 FYNNEI. CDR3 size: 13 residues. V was cut by 4 bases and J by 5 bases, with 11 bases left in between. CDR3 bases: TGTGCCAGCAGTGGACTGGGGGTTGAGACCCAGTACTTC. Encoded protein: CASSGLGVETQYF.

This clonotype was observed many times. The chain carries TRBV4-3 and TRBJ2-3; D tentatively reads TRBD1 or TRBD2 (5 bases each). This CDR3 contains 16 residues. The V end lost 0 bases, the J end lost 6 bases, and 16 bases lay between the germline ends. Germline-derived CDR1 and CDR2 are LGHNA and YSLEER. CDR3 amino acids: CASSQDEGTESDTQYF. CDR3 coding DNA: TGCGCCAGCAGCCAAGATGAAGGGACGGAGAGTGATACGCAGTATTTT.

This clonotype was counted between two and nine times. This chain connects TRBV27 to TRBJ2-7; D might be TRBD2 (6 bases). The CDR3 sequence is 13 residues long. Between the trimmed V and J ends, which lost 5 bases and 9 bases, there was a span of 17 bases. CDR1 and CDR2 from the germline V gene are MNHEY and SMNVEV (reference sequence). CDR3: CASSGLSGVGQYF. The CDR3 DNA is TGTGCCAGCAGTGGCCTCTCGGGGGTAGGGCAGTACTTC.

V gene TRBV4-2 combines with J gene TRBJ2-7; D uncertain. Trimming cost V 1 base and J 3 bases, with 7 bases left between them. The CDR3 has 13 residues. CDR1 is LGHNA, CDR2 YNFKEQ, per germline. The CDR3, as DNA: TGTGCCAGCAGCCAAGCTTCCAACTACGAGCAGTACTTC. It codes for CASSQASNYEQYF.

A remark on this clonotype: This may come from a read error, since a much larger clone is one base off. The V gene is TRBV29-1, the J gene TRBJ2-5, with TRBD2 as a possible D gene (6 bases). Between the trimmed V and J ends, which lost 3 bases and 5 bases, there was a span of 16 bases. This CDR3 has 14 amino acids. Germline values: CDR1 SQVTM, CDR2 ANQGSEA. Here the CDR3 reads CSVDERRGSETQYF. DNA of the CDR3: TGCAGCGTTGACGAGCGGAGGGGCTCCGAGACCCAGTACTTC.

This clonotype came up many times. The chain is built from TRBV4-1 and TRBJ1-1; 7 bases match TRBD1. This CDR3 is built from 14 residues. V shed 3 bases, J shed 0 bases, and the junction held 1 base outside the gene matches. Germline assignment: CDR1 MGHRA and CDR2 YSYEKL. CDR3 region: CASSQGQMNTEAFF. In DNA form, the CDR3 reads TGCGCCAGCAGCCAGGGACAGATGAACACTGAAGCTTTCTTT.

This clonotype came up many times. The genes are TRBV6-1 and TRBJ1-5, with D possibly being TRBD1 (5 bases). CDR3 length: 16 amino acids. Germline values: CDR1 MNHNS, CDR2 SASEGT. Trimming pared 5 bases from V and 0 bases from J, leaving 14 bases between. CDR3 nucleotides: TGTGCCAGCAGTACCGGGGGACTTCTTAGCAATCAGCCCCAGCATTTT. Its protein is CASSTGGLLSNQPQHF.

This clonotype was found many times. The rearrangement links TRBV2 to TRBJ2-7; a weak D match, TRBD1 (5 bases). CDR1 is SNHLY and CDR2 is FYNNEI in the germline V gene. V lost 6 bases and J lost 0, with 15 bases in between. This CDR3 is built from 15 residues. The CDR3 loop is CASSEQRTLSYEQYF. CDR3 nucleotides: TGTGCCAGCAGCGAGCAAAGGACACTCTCCTACGAGCAGTACTTC.

This clonotype appeared many times. Here the CDR3 DNA reads TGCAGTGCTAGGGTGGATTCTGGAAACACCATATATTTT. It translates to CSARVDSGNTIYF. The genes are TRBV20-1 and TRBJ1-3; D is undetermined. The CDR3 is made up of 13 amino acids. Germline CDR1 and CDR2: DFQATT and SNEGSKA (reference sequence). V lost 3 bases, J lost 1 base, and 7 bases lay in between.

This clonotype was seen many times. The chain's CDR3 is CSAQLAGGPYEQYF. The CDR3 DNA reads TGCAGTGCTCAACTAGCGGGAGGTCCCTACGAGCAGTACTTC. The chain employs TRBV20-1 and TRBJ2-7; TRBD2 aligns across 12 bases. V was pared by 5 bases and J by 2 bases, with 4 bases of the junction left unmatched. The CDR3 is 14 amino acids. Looked up from germline, CDR1 is DFQATT and CDR2 is SNEGSKA (reference sequence).

The rearrangement links TRBV27 to TRBJ1-1; D possibly corresponds to TRBD1 (6 bases). CDR3 size: 14 residues. With 6 bases removed from V and 3 bases from J, the gap between germline ends came to 14 bases. Germline V gives CDR1 MNHEY, CDR2 SMNVEV (reference sequence). The CDR3 loop is CASRTGSRDTEAFF. The CDR3 region has the DNA TGTGCCAGCAGAACAGGGTCTAGGGACACTGAAGCTTTCTTT.

Ten or more counts support this clonotype. The chain uses TRBV27 and TRBJ1-5; TRBD1 agrees at 10 bases. The CDR3 runs 14 residues. J gave up 6 bases and V 2 bases, and 1 base lay outside the gene matches. In germline, CDR1 is MNHEY, CDR2 SMNVEV (reference sequence). Here the CDR3 DNA reads TGTGCCAGCAGTTTAGGGACAGGGGCTCAGCCCCAGCATTTT. This sequence encodes CASSLGTGAQPQHF.

The sample holds many counts of this clonotype. The chain employs TRBV30 and TRBJ1-5; no firm D call. Germline CDR1 is GTSNPN and CDR2 is SVGIG (reference sequence). The CDR3 is 15 amino acids. V lost 3 bases, J lost 1 base, and 13 bases lay in between. In nucleotides, the CDR3 is TGTGCCTGGAGGTTCGGGAAAGCGAGCAATCAGCCCCAGCATTTT. Translating it yields CAWRFGKASNQPQHF.

This clonotype was observed many times. This sequence joins TRBV20-1 and TRBJ2-7; D might be TRBD1 or TRBD2, each matching 5 bases. The CDR3 is 12 amino acids. The germline gives CDR1 DFQATT, CDR2 SNEGSKA (reference sequence). Deletions cut 6 bases from V and 0 bases from J, with 9 bases between. The CDR3 sequence is CSAWDGSYEQYF. The CDR3 nucleotides read TGCAGTGCCTGGGACGGCTCCTACGAGCAGTACTTC.

This clonotype was counted a few times. This rearrangement joins TRBV6-2 or TRBV6-3 to TRBJ2-3; the D is unclear. The ends were cut back, 4 bases at V and 4 bases at J, with 12 bases in the middle. Germline assignment: CDR1 MNHEY and CDR2 SVGEGT. The CDR3 has 14 residues. As DNA, the CDR3 is TGTGCCAGCAGTTCAAGTAGCATGGCAGATACGCAGTATTTT. Translating gives CASSSSSMADTQYF.

The rearrangement uses TRBV27 and TRBJ2-3, with no clear D. In germline, CDR1 is MNHEY, CDR2 SMNVEV (reference sequence). The CDR3 consists of 16 residues. Trimming stripped 5 bases from V and 4 bases from J, with 19 bases between. DNA for the CDR3: TGTGCCAGCAGTCCCACGGGCCCACTTTTCCCAGATACGCAGTATTTT. It codes for CASSPTGPLFPDTQYF.

The V gene is TRBV4-1, the J gene TRBJ2-5; D may be TRBD2 (6 bases). Looked up from germline, CDR1 is MGHRA and CDR2 is YSYEKL. V lost 3 bases, J lost 1 base, and 12 bases lay in between. The CDR3 covers 15 residues. The CDR3 loop is CASSQPGLRQETQYF. The CDR3 coding sequence is TGCGCCAGCAGCCAGCCGGGACTGCGCCAAGAGACCCAGTACTTC.

This clonotype was observed a handful of times. The chain links TRBV5-6 to TRBJ2-1; D is ambiguous. Deletions cut 2 bases from V and 4 bases from J, with 10 bases between. CDR1 and CDR2 (germline): SGHDT, YYEEEE. The CDR3 runs 14 residues. The CDR3 reads CASSFSKSYNEQFF. The CDR3 DNA follows: TGTGCCAGCAGCTTCAGTAAATCGTACAATGAGCAGTTCTTC.

This clonotype was recorded many times. The V call is TRBV7-2, the J call TRBJ2-2; no definite D call. This CDR3 spans 13 amino acids. Germline CDR1 SGHTA, CDR2 FQGNSA. Between the trimmed V and J ends, which lost 2 bases and 6 bases, there was a span of 7 bases. CDR3 DNA: TGTGCCAGCAGCTTATCCCCCTCCGGGGAGCTGTTTTTT. Encoded protein: CASSLSPSGELFF.

As concerns this clonotype: A much larger clone lies one base from this, so it may be a read error. V is TRBV29-1 and J is TRBJ2-2; perhaps TRBD1 as D (6 bases). The CDR3 runs 14 residues. Germline CDR1 is SQVTM and CDR2 is ANQGSEA. CDR3 nucleotide sequence: TGCAGCGTTGGGACAGAATTGAACATCGGGGAGCTGTTTTTT. This gives the protein CSVGTELNIGELFF.

This clonotype occurred many times. The chain has TRBV24-1 and TRBJ2-7, with D hard to call. The ends were cut back, 3 bases at V and 2 bases at J, with 7 bases in the middle. Germline lookup yields CDR1 KGHDR and CDR2 SFDVKD. CDR3 size: 13 residues. The CDR3 sequence is CATSDPDTYEQYF. CDR3 nucleotide sequence: TGTGCCACCAGTGATCCCGACACCTACGAGCAGTACTTC.

This clonotype was counted many times. The chain joins TRBV7-9 to TRBJ1-4; tentative D call: TRBD1 (5 bases). The CDR3 consists of 12 residues. The germline gives CDR1 SEHNR, CDR2 FQNEAQ (reference sequence). V lost 4 bases, J lost 8 bases, and 8 bases lay in between. Here the CDR3 reads CASSSGGEKLFF. The CDR3 coding sequence is TGTGCCAGCAGCTCTGGGGGAGAAAAACTGTTTTTT.